The clone carrying this TCR beta chain was detected ten times or more. The antigen remains undetermined. The ends were cut back, 5 bases at V and 1 base at J, with 9 bases in the middle. CDR3 length equals 13 residues. This sample stems from a study of T-cell reconstitution after alpha-beta-depleted transplantation in children. The study's findings and limits: About two months after transplant, alpha-beta T cells reportedly came from several hundred expanded graft clones. Newly made T cells mostly supplied T-cell counts and diversity one year after transplant. At day 60, the high TCRbeta diversity found in some patients originated from recipient T cells and thymic progenitors that had survived.

The authors prepared the TCRbeta library with unique molecular identifiers. MiXCR, applied by TCRdb to the PCR reads, yields one record per CDR3 protein. The sample has 670,000 or so distinct CDR3 sequences; under 15% are singletons. The specimen comprised PBMCs, sampled before TCRalphabeta/CD19-depleted stem cell transplant. This sequence was found in a girl aged 2-10 years with congenital amegakaryocytic thrombocytopenia, due to receive a stem cell transplant. The chain is built from TRBV12-3 or TRBV12-4 and TRBJ2-7, with D tentatively TRBD1 or TRBD2 (5 bases each). The CDR3 coding sequence is TGTGCCAGCAGTCGGGACCAATCCTACGAGCAGTACTTC. Protein sequence: CASSRDQSYEQYF.